This paragraph covers one T cell receptor (beta chain) sequence. This entry comes from a study of control samples from healthy donors and cancer patients. Losses at the gene ends were 2 bases for V and 5 bases for J; bases not matched to a gene: 9. The CDR3 length is 15 residues. Libraries were prepared by immunoSEQ multiplex PCR; TCRdb keeps only in-frame clonotypes and omits some of them. The data contain over 100,000 clones, 70% to 90% of them singletons. The receptor was derived from a man in his fifties or sixties in good health. The rearrangement uses TRBV23-1 and TRBJ2-7; 7 nucleotides agree with TRBD1. TRBV23-1 qualifies as an ORF whose function is uncertain. Sequences were obtained from blood. The CDR3 sequence: CASSQPGTAIDEQYF. The CDR3 coding sequence is TGCGCCAGCAGTCAACCCGGGACAGCAATCGACGAGCAGTACTTC.